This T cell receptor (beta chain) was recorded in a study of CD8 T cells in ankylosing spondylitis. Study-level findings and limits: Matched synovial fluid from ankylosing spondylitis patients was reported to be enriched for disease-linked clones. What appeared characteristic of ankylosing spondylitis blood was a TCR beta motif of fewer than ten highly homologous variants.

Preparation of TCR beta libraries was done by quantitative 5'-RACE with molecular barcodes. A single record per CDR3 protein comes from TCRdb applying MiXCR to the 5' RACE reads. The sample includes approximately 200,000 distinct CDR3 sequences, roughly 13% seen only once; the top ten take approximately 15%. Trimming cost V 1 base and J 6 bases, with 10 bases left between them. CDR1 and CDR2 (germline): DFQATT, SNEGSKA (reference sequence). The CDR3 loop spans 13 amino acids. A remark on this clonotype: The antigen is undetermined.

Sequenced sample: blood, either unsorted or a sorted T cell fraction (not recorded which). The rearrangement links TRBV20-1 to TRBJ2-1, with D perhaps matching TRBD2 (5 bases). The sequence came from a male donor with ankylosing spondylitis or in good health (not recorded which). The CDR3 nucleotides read TGCAGTGCTAGAGGGGCGGGCCGCAATGAGCAGTTCTTC. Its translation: CSARGAGRNEQFF.